This entry features one T cell receptor (beta chain) sequence. This entry comes from a study of blood T cell repertoires in COVID-19. In the study overall: PBMCs, B-cell-depleted T cells, or T cells were the source of the cDNA or gDNA that made up the material.

Germline CDR1 SGHNT, CDR2 YYREEE (reference sequence). This CDR3 has 13 amino acids. Trimming pared 6 bases from V and 8 bases from J, leaving 15 bases between. Here immunoSEQ multiplex PCR was the method, and the copy in TCRdb shows in-frame clones only, minus some. This sample carries roughly 700,000 clones, approximately 90% of them seen once, and the ten largest clones take around 0.3%. Sample: peripheral blood. The receptor was derived from a woman under 30 with acute or convalescent COVID-19. The chain has TRBV5-4 and TRBJ2-1; possibly TRBD2 for D (6 bases). The CDR3 coding sequence is TGTGCCAGCACCCCTGGTTGGGGGGATGAGCAGTTCTTC. Translated: CASTPGWGDEQFF.